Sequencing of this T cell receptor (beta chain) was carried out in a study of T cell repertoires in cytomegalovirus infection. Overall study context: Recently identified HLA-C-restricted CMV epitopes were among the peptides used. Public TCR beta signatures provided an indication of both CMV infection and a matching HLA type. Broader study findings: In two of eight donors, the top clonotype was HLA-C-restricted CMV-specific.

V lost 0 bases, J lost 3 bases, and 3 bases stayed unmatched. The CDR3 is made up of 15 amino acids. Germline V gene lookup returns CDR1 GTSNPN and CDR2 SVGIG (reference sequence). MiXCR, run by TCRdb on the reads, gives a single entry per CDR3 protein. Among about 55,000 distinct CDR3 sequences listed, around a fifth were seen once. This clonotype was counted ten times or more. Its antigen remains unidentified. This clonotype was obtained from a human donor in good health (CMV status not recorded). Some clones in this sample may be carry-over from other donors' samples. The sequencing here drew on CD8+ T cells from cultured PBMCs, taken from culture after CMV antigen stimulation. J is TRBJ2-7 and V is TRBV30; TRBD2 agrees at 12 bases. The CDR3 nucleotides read TGTGCCTGGAGTGTTCTAGCGGGAGGGGACTACGAGCAGTACTTC. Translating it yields CAWSVLAGGDYEQYF. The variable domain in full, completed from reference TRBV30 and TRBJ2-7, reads SQTIHQWPATLVQPVGSPLSLECTVEGTSNPNLYWYRQAAGRGLQLLFYSVGIGQISSEVPQNLSASRPQDRQFILSSKKLLLSDSGFYLCAWSVLAGGDYEQYFGPGTRLTVT.